The 2 T cell receptor beta chains below all came from one sample that was sequenced in a study of STAT3 mutations in large granular lymphocyte leukemia. Their antigens remain unidentified. This table comes from immunoSEQ multiplex PCR, and its TCRdb copy is limited to in-frame clones, with some not included. Among about 2,600 clones listed, approximately 31% were seen once. Study results and limitations: At least one immunodominant TCR beta clonotype appeared in every T-cell large granular lymphocyte leukemia patient.

Sequenced material: PBMCs. The receptors originated from a human donor with T large granular lymphocyte leukemia. Some clones in this sample may be carry-over from other donors' samples.

The V and J genes are TRBV6-1 and TRBJ2-7; 7 bases map to TRBD1. CDR3 length equals 15 residues. Germline assignment: CDR1 MNHNS and CDR2 SASEGT. The trim removed 4 bases at V and 0 bases at J, leaving 6 bases unmatched. CDR3 DNA: TGTGCCAGCAGTGGCTCGGGACAGCCCTCCTACGAGCAGTACTTC. Translating it yields CASSGSGQPSYEQYF.

This clone was found a few times. The J gene is TRBJ2-3, the V gene TRBV12-5; D is possibly TRBD1 (5 bases). This CDR3 is 14 amino acids long. The germline V gene encodes CDR1 LGHNT and CDR2 FRNRAP. V gave up 7 bases and J gave up 2 bases, with 13 bases separating them. The CDR3 loop reads CASASDIVTDTQYF. The CDR3 DNA sequence: TGTGCTAGTGCATCGGACATCGTCACAGATACGCAGTATTTT.